Presented here are 13 T cell receptor beta chains from one specimen sequenced in a study of cytomegalovirus exposure and HLA in healthy donors. Use of 60 Vbeta and 13 Jbeta primers characterized the PCR. Using immunoSEQ multiplex PCR, the repertoire was profiled, and TCRdb retains in-frame clones only, with some absent. This sample yields around 120,000 clones, of which more than 60% are seen a single time; approximately 4.1% belongs to the top ten. Sequenced input: PBMCs. These receptors all stem from a woman aged 35 to 49 in good health and CMV-seronegative.

The chain combines TRBV5-4 with TRBJ2-3; TRBD1 matches 7 bases. The V and J ends lost 4 bases and 6 bases, in that order; junction bases with no gene match: 11. Per germline, CDR1 SGHNT and CDR2 YYREEE (reference sequence). This CDR3 is built from 15 residues. CDR3: CASSTRQGRGDTQYF. The CDR3, as DNA: TGTGCCAGCAGCACGCGACAGGGAAGAGGTGATACGCAGTATTTT.

This chain uses TRBV4-3 with TRBJ1-1, with 10 bases matching TRBD1. J gave up 5 bases and V 4 bases, and 4 bases lay outside the gene matches. This CDR3 spans 14 amino acids. Germline loops: CDR1 LGHNA, CDR2 YSLEER. The chain's CDR3 is CASSRQGARTEAFF. CDR3 nucleotide sequence: TGCGCCAGCAGCCGACAGGGGGCCAGAACTGAAGCTTTCTTT.

V usage is TRBV18 and J usage is TRBJ1-3; D not resolved. Trimming took 3 bases from V and 0 from J, leaving 9 bases between them. This CDR3 region has 15 residues. Germline V lookup: CDR1 KGHSH, CDR2 LQKENI. The CDR3 region is CASSPEGFSGNTIYF. The CDR3 DNA sequence: TGTGCCAGCTCACCGGAGGGCTTCTCTGGAAACACCATATATTTT.

This clone appeared a single time. The V and J genes are TRBV9 and TRBJ2-5; 7 bases are shared with TRBD2. After removal of 0 bases from V and 5 bases from J, the junction contained 10 bases not matched to a gene. The CDR3 contains 16 residues. The germline gives CDR1 SGDLS, CDR2 YYNGEE. The CDR3 sequence is CASSVGRGGGGETQYF. CDR3 nucleotide sequence: TGTGCCAGCAGCGTAGGCCGAGGCGGGGGAGGCGAGACCCAGTACTTC.

The chain links TRBV18 to TRBJ2-5; D gene ambiguous. CDR3 length equals 11 residues. Germline-derived CDR1 and CDR2 are KGHSH and LQKENI. V lost 3 bases and J 5 bases, leaving 4 bases between the germline ends. CDR3 region: CASSPRETQYF. The DNA for the CDR3 is TGTGCCAGCTCACCCAGGGAGACCCAGTACTTC.

This chain uses TRBV6-1 with TRBJ1-3, with D tentatively TRBD1 (6 bases). The CDR3 is 13 amino acids. Germline lookup yields CDR1 MNHNS and CDR2 SASEGT. V lost 9 bases and J lost 2, with 11 bases in between. The chain's CDR3 is CASIQGAGNTIYF. DNA for the CDR3: TGTGCCAGTATACAGGGTGCTGGAAACACCATATATTTT.

V and J are TRBV5-6 and TRBJ2-7; 11 bases map to TRBD2. The CDR3 length is 16 residues. The V gene end was trimmed by 1 base and the J gene end by 6 bases; junction bases not matched to a gene: 9. Per germline, CDR1 SGHDT and CDR2 YYEEEE. DNA for the CDR3: TGTGCCAGCAGCTTGCAGATAGCGGGAGGGCTTCGCGAGCAGTACTTC. Its translation: CASSLQIAGGLREQYF.

This chain links TRBV7-2 with TRBJ1-2; 7 bases align to TRBD1. V trimming: 5 bases; J trimming: 5 bases; junction bases outside the gene matches: 17. Germline assignment: CDR1 SGHTA and CDR2 FQGNSA. This CDR3 spans 17 amino acids. As DNA, the CDR3 is TGTGCCAGCAGCGCGCTGCTCCGACAGGGCGCCTCGTATGGCTACACCTTC. It yields the protein CASSALLRQGASYGYTF.

Sample share makes this clone medium-sized (0.01 to 0.1%). This chain connects TRBV5-4 to TRBJ2-2, with D possibly being TRBD2 (5 bases). CDR3 length: 16 amino acids. Trimming left V 3 bases short and J 1 base short, with 13 bases between. The germline CDR1 and CDR2 sequences are SGHNT and YYREEE (reference sequence). DNA for the CDR3: TGTGCCAGCAGCTCCGAAGACGGACTGAACACCGGGGAGCTGTTTTTT. Residues: CASSSEDGLNTGELFF.

The chain couples TRBV4-3 to TRBJ1-1; D might be TRBD1 (5 bases). The V end lost 4 bases, the J end lost 1 base, and 16 bases lay between the germline ends. Looked up from germline, CDR1 is LGHNA and CDR2 is YSLEER. The CDR3 consists of 16 residues. This CDR3 is CASSLAVGAANTEAFF. The CDR3, as DNA: TGCGCCAGCAGCCTTGCAGTAGGGGCTGCGAACACTGAAGCTTTCTTT.

The chain employs TRBV28 and TRBJ1-5, with 9 bases that match TRBD1. The CDR3 spans 12 residues. Unmatched junction bases numbered 1, after V lost 8 bases and J lost 5 bases. The germline V gene encodes CDR1 MDHEN and CDR2 SYDVKM. Written as DNA, the CDR3 is TGTGCCAGCCGGGACAGGGATCAGCCCCAGCATTTT. Translated: CASRDRDQPQHF.

The V call is TRBV18, the J call TRBJ2-3; D call uncertain. This CDR3 has 13 amino acids. Per the germline V gene, CDR1 is KGHSH and CDR2 is LQKENI. The V end lost 2 bases, the J end lost 5 bases, and 8 bases lay between the germline ends. CDR3 amino acids: CASSPGSGDTQYF. CDR3 DNA: TGTGCCAGCTCACCAGGGTCGGGAGATACGCAGTATTTT.

Ten or more counts support this clone. This rearrangement joins TRBV11-2 to TRBJ1-2; TRBD1 is a possible D gene (5 bases). V lost 4 bases to trimming and J lost 8 bases, with 14 bases between them. Germline CDR1 is SGHAT and CDR2 is FQNNGV. The CDR3 extends over 13 amino acids. In DNA, the CDR3 is TGTGCCAGCAGCTCCCTGAACAGGCGGGGCTACACCTTC. Encoded protein: CASSSLNRRGYTF. Full variable domain (remainder filled in from reference TRBV11-2 and TRBJ1-2): EAGVAQSPRYKIIEKRQSVAFWCNPISGHATLYWYQQILGQGPKLLIQFQNNGVVDDSQLPKDRFSAERLKGVDSTLKIQPAKLEDSAVYLCASSSLNRRGYTFGSGTRLTVV.